The 9 T cell receptor beta chains below come from one sample, sequenced in a study of cytomegalovirus exposure and HLA in healthy donors. The PCR made use of 60 Vbeta and 13 Jbeta primers. This table comes from immunoSEQ multiplex PCR, and its TCRdb copy is limited to in-frame clones, with some not included. The table records some 150,000 clones, about two thirds of them present only once. Sequences were obtained from PBMCs. These receptors were taken from a human donor in good health.

V is TRBV5-1 and J is TRBJ2-3; possible D gene TRBD2, 5 bases. Trimming cost V 0 bases and J 6 bases, with 11 bases left between them. The germline V gene has CDR1 SGHRS and CDR2 YFSETQ. The CDR3 is 14 amino acids. CDR3 sequence reads: CASSLVASRDTQYF. Written as DNA, the CDR3 is TGCGCCAGCAGCTTGGTGGCTAGCAGGGATACGCAGTATTTT. The whole variable domain, remainder taken from reference TRBV5-1 and TRBJ2-3, is KAGVTQTPRYLIKTRGQQVTLSCSPISGHRSVSWYQQTPGQGLQFLFEYFSETQRNKGNFPGRFSGRQFSNSRSEMNVSTLELGDSALYLCASSLVASRDTQYFGPGTRLTVL.

This clone occurred a few times. The genes are TRBV4-1 and TRBJ2-6; 8 bases line up with TRBD1. Germline CDR1 MGHRA, CDR2 YSYEKL. Trimming removed 0 bases from V and 2 bases from J; junction bases left unmatched: 9. The CDR3 loop spans 19 amino acids. CDR3 residues: CASSQDDQGATPGANVLTF. The CDR3 region has the DNA TGCGCCAGCAGCCAAGATGACCAGGGGGCAACCCCTGGGGCCAACGTCCTGACTTTC.

V gene TRBV11-3 combines with J gene TRBJ1-4, with a possible D match to TRBD1 (5 bases). The CDR3 runs 16 residues. The V end was cut by 11 bases, the J end by 2 bases, with 21 bases between. Germline V gene lookup returns CDR1 SGHNT and CDR2 YENEEA. DNA for the CDR3: TGTGCCCCCCCGGTGAAGGGGATCGAGACTAATGAAAAACTGTTTTTT. It yields the protein CAPPVKGIETNEKLFF.

The chain has TRBV4-3 and TRBJ2-3, with no clear D. CDR1 is LGHNA and CDR2 is YSLEER in the germline V gene. The CDR3 consists of 15 residues. The V end lost 0 bases, the J end lost 2 bases, and 9 bases lay between the germline ends. CDR3 nucleotide sequence: TGCGCCAGCAGCCAAGATGGGCAGCCCACAGATACGCAGTATTTT. As protein: CASSQDGQPTDTQYF.

This chain links TRBV11-2 with TRBJ1-1; no clear D gene. Germline CDR1 and CDR2: SGHAT and FQNNGV. V was pared by 2 bases and J by 0 bases, with 7 bases between. The CDR3 runs 14 residues. For the CDR3, the DNA is TGTGCCAGCAGCTTAATGAGGATGAACACTGAAGCTTTCTTT. Translating it yields CASSLMRMNTEAFF.

The chain is built from TRBV18 and TRBJ1-1; the D is unclear. The ends were cut back, 1 base at V and 1 base at J, with 7 bases in the middle. Germline lookup yields CDR1 KGHSH and CDR2 LQKENI. This CDR3 contains 14 residues. The CDR3 loop reads CASSPRAANTEAFF. Here the CDR3 DNA reads TGTGCCAGCTCACCACGGGCAGCGAACACTGAAGCTTTCTTT.

V gene TRBV4-1 combines with J gene TRBJ2-2, with TRBD1 identical over 10 bases. Germline values: CDR1 MGHRA, CDR2 YSYEKL. V shed 3 bases and J 8 bases; nucleotides not matched to a gene: 12. CDR3 length: 17 residues. The CDR3 region is CASSHRTGTGVTGELFF. In DNA, the CDR3 is TGCGCCAGCAGCCACCGGACCGGGACAGGGGTAACAGGGGAGCTGTTTTTT.

On this clone itself: Given a far larger clone just one base away, this is likely a sequencing read error. V is TRBV10-1 and J is TRBJ2-1, with 10 positions matching TRBD2. Germline trimming cut 7 bases from V and 4 bases from J; bases unmatched to any gene: 4. This CDR3 region has 14 residues. Looked up from germline, CDR1 is WNHNN and CDR2 is SYGVQD (reference sequence). DNA of the CDR3: TGCGCCAGCACCTCTAGCGGGGGTTACAATGAGCAGTTCTTC. It specifies CASTSSGGYNEQFF.

This chain links TRBV6-5 with TRBJ2-7; D may be TRBD1 (6 bases). The germline V gene has CDR1 MNHEY and CDR2 SVGAGI. The CDR3 is 14 amino acids. Trimming removed 5 bases at V and 5 bases at J, with 16 bases between. CDR3 residues: CASSPQQGWDEQYF. CDR3 bases: TGTGCCAGCAGTCCGCAACAGGGTTGGGACGAGCAGTACTTC.